What follows are 24 T cell receptor beta chains derived from one specimen sequenced in a study of cytomegalovirus exposure and HLA in healthy donors. Use of 60 Vbeta and 13 Jbeta primers characterized the PCR. Sequencing was performed with immunoSEQ multiplex PCR; in TCRdb, only in-frame clones are kept and a portion is missing. The table has approximately 140,000 clones, roughly two thirds seen once. The sequencing input was PBMCs. The receptors originated from a male donor in good health and CMV-seronegative.

This chain connects TRBV10-3 to TRBJ1-2; TRBD1 might be the D (5 bases). V was trimmed by 6 bases and J by 8 bases, leaving 16 bases between them. This CDR3 contains 13 residues. Looked up from germline, CDR1 is ENHRY and CDR2 is SYGVKD. CDR3 nucleotides: TGTGCCATCAGAGCGGAGGGGTCTGGGGGCTACACCTTC. Its protein is CAIRAEGSGGYTF.

V and J are TRBV7-8 and TRBJ1-1; D remains unclear. This CDR3 has 12 amino acids. Trimming cost V 8 bases and J 1 base, with 8 bases left between them. CDR1 and CDR2 (germline): SGHVS, FQNEAQ. The CDR3 sequence is CASEPRNTEAFF. In DNA, the CDR3 is TGTGCCAGCGAGCCGAGGAACACTGAAGCTTTCTTT.

The chain is built from TRBV5-4 and TRBJ2-2; 10 bases are a match to TRBD1. This CDR3 is built from 16 residues. The germline gives CDR1 SGHNT, CDR2 YYREEE (reference sequence). V was clipped by 5 bases and J by 4 bases; unmatched bases: 8. For the CDR3, the DNA is TGTGCCAGCAGAAGAGTAGGGACAGGGGCCACCGGGGAGCTGTTTTTT. It yields the protein CASRRVGTGATGELFF.

The J gene is TRBJ1-6, the V gene TRBV7-9; D not resolved. CDR1 is SEHNR and CDR2 is FQNEAQ in the germline V gene (reference sequence). V was shortened by 6 bases and J by 4 bases, with 10 bases between the two germline ends. The length of the CDR3 is 14 residues. The CDR3 here is CASSQAGYNSPLHF. CDR3 sequence (DNA): TGTGCCAGCAGTCAGGCCGGATATAATTCACCCCTCCACTTT.

This clone appeared once. CDR3 in amino acids: CASSSSGGGPTYEQYF. The CDR3 nucleotides read TGTGCCAGCAGCTCCTCCGGGGGGGGGCCCACCTACGAGCAGTACTTC. The V and J genes are TRBV7-9 and TRBJ2-7, with 8 bases that match TRBD2. J gave up 2 bases and V 4 bases, and 10 bases lay outside the gene matches. Germline V gene sequence: CDR1 SEHNR, CDR2 FQNEAQ (reference sequence). The length of the CDR3 is 16 residues.

The V gene is TRBV6-5, the J gene TRBJ2-3; TRBD2 might be the D (7 bases). Germline values: CDR1 MNHEY, CDR2 SVGAGI. The CDR3 totals 16 residues. V was shortened by 0 bases and J by 2 bases, with 12 bases between the two germline ends. This CDR3 is CASSYSGGALTDTQYF. CDR3 DNA: TGTGCCAGCAGTTACTCGGGGGGGGCCCTCACAGATACGCAGTATTTT.

The chain joins TRBV7-9 to TRBJ2-5; TRBD2 might be the D (5 bases). The CDR3 sequence is 12 residues long. The V and J ends lost 3 bases and 9 bases respectively, with 11 bases between them. Germline V lookup: CDR1 SEHNR, CDR2 FQNEAQ (reference sequence). As DNA, the CDR3 is TGTGCCAGCAGCTTTTCCCCCGGGGCCCAGTACTTC. It codes for CASSFSPGAQYF.

The DNA of the CDR3 is TGTGCCAGCAGTTCTGGGACAGCTAACGCCCCAGTTGAAGCTTTCTTT. Encoded protein: CASSSGTANAPVEAFF. The rearrangement uses TRBV28 and TRBJ1-1, with TRBD1 matching 7 bases. Per germline, CDR1 MDHEN and CDR2 SYDVKM. CDR3 size: 16 residues. Trimming cost V 4 bases and J 7 bases; bases outside gene matches: 15.

This rearrangement joins TRBV21-1 to TRBJ2-7; TRBD1 is taken as the D call from the table, unchecked against the DNA. TRBV21-1 is tagged as a pseudogene. The CDR3 contains 13 residues. The CDR3 is CASSSPVIREQYF. Here the CDR3 DNA reads TGTGCCAGCAGCAGTCCTGTCATCAGGGAGCAGTACTTC.

Only one count was recorded for this clone. The chain carries TRBV7-9 and TRBJ2-2; 11 nucleotides match TRBD2. The CDR3 contains 16 residues. Germline V lookup: CDR1 SEHNR, CDR2 FQNEAQ (reference sequence). Trimming removed 4 bases from V and 0 bases from J; junction bases left unmatched: 1. The DNA for the CDR3 is TGTGCCAGCAGCTCTAGCGGGGGGACGAACACCGGGGAGCTGTTTTTT. It translates to CASSSSGGTNTGELFF.

This clone was found a few times. J is TRBJ2-7 and V is TRBV28; weak D call: TRBD2 (5 bases). Per the germline V gene, CDR1 is MDHEN and CDR2 is SYDVKM. Trimming left V 3 bases short and J 5 bases short, with 11 bases between. The CDR3 length is 13 residues. CDR3 nucleotides: TGTGCCAGCAGTTTGGTTAACGGGAACGAGCAGTACTTC. Amino acid sequence: CASSLVNGNEQYF.

The rearrangement links TRBV7-2 to TRBJ2-2, with a weak D call TRBD1 (5 bases). Germline CDR1 is SGHTA and CDR2 is FQGNSA. V lost 6 bases, J lost 2 bases, and 10 bases lay in between. The CDR3 extends over 14 amino acids. CDR3 in DNA: TGTGCCAGCAGAGGGGTATCTAACACCGGGGAGCTGTTTTTT. This gives the protein CASRGVSNTGELFF. Using reference TRBV7-2 and TRBJ2-2 for the parts outside the CDR3, the full variable domain is GAGVSQSPSNKVTEKGKDVELRCDPISGHTALYWYRQSLGQGLEFLIYFQGNSAPDKSGLPSDRFSAERTGGSVSTLTIQRTQQEDSAVYLCASRGVSNTGELFFGEGSRLTVL.

This clone was found a few times. CDR3 nucleotide sequence: TGTGCCAGCAGCGTAGGGGGGGGACTACGCACAGATACGCAGTATTTT. It codes for CASSVGGGLRTDTQYF. The J gene is TRBJ2-3, the V gene TRBV9, with 7 nucleotides matching TRBD2. This CDR3 is 16 amino acids long. Germline V lookup: CDR1 SGDLS, CDR2 YYNGEE. The junction had 5 bases not matched to a gene; V was cut back by 0 bases and J by 1 base.

The chain has TRBV9 and TRBJ2-1, with TRBD1 as a possible D gene (5 bases). V was trimmed by 4 bases and J by 6 bases, leaving 11 bases between them. Germline values: CDR1 SGDLS, CDR2 YYNGEE. The CDR3 consists of 13 residues. This chain's CDR3 is CASSPTVGNEQFF. As DNA, the CDR3 is TGTGCCAGCAGCCCGACAGTTGGCAATGAGCAGTTCTTC.

CDR3 sequence reads: CASSLGGGGFSRQETQYF. CDR3 DNA: TGTGCCAGCAGCTTGGGCGGGGGGGGATTCTCGCGCCAAGAGACCCAGTACTTC. This chain joins TRBV5-4 and TRBJ2-5, with TRBD2 identical over 9 bases. Germline V CDR1 and CDR2: SGHNT, YYREEE (reference sequence). V lost 0 bases, J lost 1 base, and 10 bases stayed unmatched. CDR3 length equals 18 residues.

The V and J genes are TRBV19 and TRBJ1-3; D unresolved. This CDR3 comprises 14 residues. Germline CDR1 is LNHDA and CDR2 is SQIVND (reference sequence). Trimming took off 8 bases at V and 0 bases at J, with 11 bases between the two ends. CDR3 DNA: TGTGCCAGTCAGGAACAGAGCTCTGGAAACACCATATATTTT. Protein product: CASQEQSSGNTIYF.

The V call is TRBV19, the J call TRBJ2-6; 8 nucleotides match TRBD1. The V gene end was trimmed by 5 bases and the J gene end by 2 bases; junction bases not matched to a gene: 2. The germline gives CDR1 LNHDA, CDR2 SQIVND (reference sequence). The CDR3 is made up of 15 amino acids. CDR3: CASSRQGTGANVLTF. The CDR3 nucleotides are TGTGCCAGTAGTCGACAGGGGACTGGGGCCAACGTCCTGACTTTC. Filled out from reference TRBV19 and TRBJ2-6, the complete variable domain reads DGGITQSPKYLFRKEGQNVTLSCEQNLNHDAMYWYRQDPGQGLRLIYYSQIVNDFQKGDIAEGYSVSREKKESFPLTVTSAQKNPTAFYLCASSRQGTGANVLTFGAGSRLTVL.

This clone was observed a handful of times. The gene calls are TRBV10-3 and TRBJ2-3; 7 nucleotides agree with TRBD2. Germline CDR1 is ENHRY and CDR2 is SYGVKD. V was clipped by 5 bases and J by 1 base; unmatched bases: 6. The CDR3 spans 15 residues. The CDR3 region has the DNA TGTGCCATCAGTACAACTAGCGTCCGCACAGATACGCAGTATTTT. Protein product: CAISTTSVRTDTQYF.

The V gene is TRBV5-1, the J gene TRBJ1-1; tentatively, D is TRBD1 (5 bases). Between the trimmed V and J ends, which lost 0 bases and 7 bases, there was a span of 19 bases. Germline lookup yields CDR1 SGHRS and CDR2 YFSETQ. The CDR3 spans 16 residues. The CDR3 nucleotides are TGCGCCAGCAGCTTGGGCCAGGGATCCTTCTTGCTTGAAGCTTTCTTT. Translating it yields CASSLGQGSFLLEAFF.

This clone was detected a few times. The V and J genes are TRBV5-4 and TRBJ2-7, with 7 bases matching TRBD2. The CDR3 contains 15 residues. CDR1 is SGHNT, CDR2 YYREEE, per germline (reference sequence). Unmatched junction bases numbered 9, after V lost 0 bases and J lost 6 bases. CDR3 nucleotide sequence: TGTGCCAGCAGCTTGGTTCCGGTAGGGACTACCGAGCAGTACTTC. Translated, it gives CASSLVPVGTTEQYF.

The chain combines TRBV29-1 with TRBJ2-5, with D perhaps TRBD1 (5 bases). The J call is doubtful: the DNA matches TRBJ2-7 better. There are 14 residues in the CDR3. Germline CDR1 and CDR2: SQVTM and ANQGSEA. In nucleotides, the CDR3 is TGCAGCGCCCGGCCAGGGTTTGGGAACTACGAGCAGTACTTC. Protein: CSARPGFGNYEQYF.

The V call is TRBV5-5, the J call TRBJ1-3; D is undetermined. The V gene's germline CDR1 is SGHKS and CDR2 YYEKEE (reference sequence). This CDR3 is built from 16 residues. V gave up 4 bases and J gave up 0 bases, with 14 bases separating them. In DNA, the CDR3 is TGTGCCAGCAGCGGATCTTCAGGTGCCTCTGGAAACACCATATATTTT. Its protein product is CASSGSSGASGNTIYF. Filled out from reference TRBV5-5 and TRBJ1-3, the complete variable domain reads DAGVTQSPTHLIKTRGQQVTLRCSPISGHKSVSWYQQVLGQGPQFIFQYYEKEERGRGNFPDRFSARQFPNYSSELNVNALLLGDSALYLCASSGSSGASGNTIYFGEGSWLTVV.

The V gene is TRBV11-2, the J gene TRBJ2-5, with TRBD2 matching over 10 bases. Germline V gene sequence: CDR1 SGHAT, CDR2 FQNNGV. V gave up 5 bases and J gave up 2 bases; unmatched junction bases: 5. This CDR3 has 15 residues. CDR3 sequence reads: CASSALAGLQETQYF. CDR3 bases: TGTGCCAGCAGCGCACTAGCGGGGCTACAAGAGACCCAGTACTTC.

The chain recombines TRBV7-9 with TRBJ1-6; a weak D match, TRBD1 (5 bases). Germline V gene lookup returns CDR1 SEHNR and CDR2 FQNEAQ (reference sequence). CDR3 length: 12 residues. V lost 5 bases, J lost 14 bases, and 13 bases lay in between. The CDR3: CASSDSWGTLHF. The DNA of the CDR3 is TGTGCCAGCAGCGATTCGTGGGGCACCCTCCACTTT.